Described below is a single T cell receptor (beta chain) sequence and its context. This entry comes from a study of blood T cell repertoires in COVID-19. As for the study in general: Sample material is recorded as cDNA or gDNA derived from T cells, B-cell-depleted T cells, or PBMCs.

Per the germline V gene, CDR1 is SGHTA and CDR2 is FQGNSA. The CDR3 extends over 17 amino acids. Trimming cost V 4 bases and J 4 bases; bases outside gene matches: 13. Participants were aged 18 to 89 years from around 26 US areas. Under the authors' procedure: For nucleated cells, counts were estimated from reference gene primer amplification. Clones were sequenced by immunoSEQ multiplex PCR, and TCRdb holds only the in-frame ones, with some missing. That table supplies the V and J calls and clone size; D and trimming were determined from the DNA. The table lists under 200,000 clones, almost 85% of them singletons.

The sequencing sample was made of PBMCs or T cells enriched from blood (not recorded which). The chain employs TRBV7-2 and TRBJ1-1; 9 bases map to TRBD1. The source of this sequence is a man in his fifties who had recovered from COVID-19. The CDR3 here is CASSSRRGQGGGTEAFF. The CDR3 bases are TGTGCCAGCAGCTCAAGGAGGGGACAGGGTGGTGGCACTGAAGCTTTCTTT.